The T cell receptor beta chain under discussion was sequenced for a study of cytomegalovirus exposure and HLA in healthy donors. Study-wide results and limits: CMV serostatus was the sole immune exposure data available.

With 60 Vbeta and 13 Jbeta primers, the PCR was carried out. Sequenced by immunoSEQ multiplex PCR; TCRdb stores in-frame clones only, minus some. The table lists about 190,000 clones, approximately 79% of them singletons. Only a few counts were recorded for this clone. The antigen remains unidentified. The CDR3 covers 17 residues. Germline CDR1 is LGHNA and CDR2 is YSLEER. V was clipped by 2 bases and J by 0 bases, with 14 bases between them. This receptor was taken from a man aged 35 to 55 in good health and CMV-seropositive. V and J are TRBV4-3 and TRBJ2-4; the D gene is possibly TRBD2 (5 bases). Material for sequencing was PBMCs. This CDR3 reads CASSQNSGLLAKNIQYF. The CDR3, as DNA: TGCGCCAGCAGCCAAAATTCAGGACTTCTAGCCAAAAACATTCAGTACTTC.